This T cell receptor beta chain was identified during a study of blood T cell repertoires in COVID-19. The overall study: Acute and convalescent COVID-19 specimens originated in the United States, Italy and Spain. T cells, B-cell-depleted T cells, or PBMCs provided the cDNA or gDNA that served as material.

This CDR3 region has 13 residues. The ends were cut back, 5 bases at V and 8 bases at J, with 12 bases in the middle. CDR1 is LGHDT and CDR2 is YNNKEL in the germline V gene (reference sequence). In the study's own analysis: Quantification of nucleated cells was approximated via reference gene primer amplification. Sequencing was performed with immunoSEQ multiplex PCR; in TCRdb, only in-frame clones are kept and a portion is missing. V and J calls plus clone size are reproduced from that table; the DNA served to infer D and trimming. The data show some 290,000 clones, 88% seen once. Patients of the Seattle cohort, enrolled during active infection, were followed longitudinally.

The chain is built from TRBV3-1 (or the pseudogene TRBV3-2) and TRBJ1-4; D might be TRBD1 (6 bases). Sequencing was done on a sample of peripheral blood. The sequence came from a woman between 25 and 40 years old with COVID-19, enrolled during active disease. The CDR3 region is CASSGSRGEKLFF. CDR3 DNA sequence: TGTGCCAGCAGCGGGAGCAGGGGAGAAAAACTGTTTTTT.